Listed below are T cell receptor beta chains from one sample, sequenced in a study of Tregs in tolerant kidney transplant recipients. TCRdb's table, derived via immunoSEQ multiplex PCR, lists solely in-frame clones and lacks some. The sample lists about 240,000 clones, more than 65% occurring once. The sample comprised CD4+ T cells from blood. These receptors were collected from a human donor in good health. CDR3s include the opening cysteine and the closing phenylalanine or tryptophan. The D gene is left open where the match is weak. Clone size is not always given. Where it is, it says once, few, many or a class for expanded clones.

TRBD1	TRBV6-5	-	TRBJ1-5	TGTGCCAGCAGCCGGGACAGGGGCGGACAGCCCCAGCATTTT	CASSRDRGGQPQHF
TRBD1	TRBV7-3	-	TRBJ1-3	TGTGCCAGCAGCGCAGACAGGGGGCTTGGAAACACCATATATTTT	CASSADRGLGNTIYF
-	TRBV5-1	few	TRBJ2-2	TGCGCCAGCAGCTTGGGACTAGATGGCGGGGAGCTGTTTTTT	CASSLGLDGGELFF
TRBD1	TRBV6-5	-	TRBJ1-4	TGTGCCAGCAGTTACAAGCCGGGACAGGGTGGCGAAAAACTGTTTTTT	CASSYKPGQGGEKLFF
TRBD2	TRBV5-1	-	TRBJ2-1	TGCGCCAGCAGCCTTCTTGGCGGGAGTACCTCCTACAATGAGCAGTTCTTC	CASSLLGGSTSYNEQFF
-	TRBV5-1	-	TRBJ2-6	TGCGCCAGCCATGGGGAAAATCGTTTCTCTGGGGCCAACGTCCTGACTTTC	CASHGENRFSGANVLTF
-	TRBV10-1	-	TRBJ2-5	TGCGCCAGCAGTGAGAGCACGGGGGCCATGGGGACCCAGTACTTC	CASSESTGAMGTQYF
-	TRBV18	-	TRBJ1-5	TGTGCCAGCTCAGATGCGGGGGTAAGCAATCAGCCCCAGCATTTT	CASSDAGVSNQPQHF
TRBD2	TRBV25-1	-	TRBJ2-5	TGTGCCAGCAAGGGGACTAGCGGGAGAGTGGAGACCCAGTACTTC	CASKGTSGRVETQYF
-	TRBV5-1	-	TRBJ1-2	TGCGCCAGCACCACAGAGACAGGCAATGGCTACACCTTC	CASTTETGNGYTF
-	TRBV7-9	once	TRBJ2-2	TGTGCCAGCAGCCAGGGCTTGAGGGAGCTGTTTTTT	CASSQGLRELFF
TRBD2	TRBV4-1	-	TRBJ2-7	TGCGCCAGCAGCCAACTGCGGGAGTTAGCGGTCTACGAGCAGTACTTC	CASSQLRELAVYEQYF
-	TRBV6-5	few	TRBJ2-7	TGTGCCAGCAGTTACTACCAGGGCTCCTACGAGCAGTACTTC	CASSYYQGSYEQYF
TRBD2	TRBV7-8	-	TRBJ2-4	TGTGCCAGCAGCACTACCATCCCTAGCGGGGGGGTGGGGCGGTACTTC	CASSTTIPSGGVGRYF
TRBD2	TRBV13	-	TRBJ2-3	TGTGCCAGCAGCCTGCGGGGGGGCATGGATACGCAGTATTTT	CASSLRGGMDTQYF
-	TRBV5-8	-	TRBJ2-7	TGTGCCAGCAGCATAGGGGGGGGTACCTACGAGCAGTACTTC	CASSIGGGTYEQYF
-	TRBV7-7	-	TRBJ2-5	TGTGCTAGCAGCTTTACAGGGAGGAGTGAGACCCAGTACTTC	CASSFTGRSETQYF
-	TRBV7-3	-	TRBJ1-1	TGTGCCAGCAGCTCCCAAGTGGACACTGAAGCTTTCTTT	CASSSQVDTEAFF
-	TRBV7-9	-	TRBJ1-5	TGTGCCAGCAGCTTAGGGGGGTCAATCAATCAGCCCCAGCATTTT	CASSLGGSINQPQHF
-	TRBV2	-	TRBJ2-3	TGTGCCAGTGGGAACTTACTCTCCACAGATACGCAGTATTTT	CASGNLLSTDTQYF